A selection of T cell receptor beta chains follows, all from one sample in a study of PD-1 blockade in classical Hodgkin lymphoma. The assay was immunoSEQ multiplex PCR, and TCRdb's table has in-frame clones only and misses some. The sample gives 35,000 to 50,000 clones, 76% of which show up once; about 22% is in the top ten. Sequencing used peripheral blood mononuclear cells (PBMCs), obtained at baseline. These TCRs come from a human donor with classical Hodgkin lymphoma. The CDR3 runs from the conserved cysteine through the conserved F or W. A D gene is named only where the DNA matches it firmly. Clone sizes are given selectively: once, few, many, or a class where the clone is expanded.

abundance	d_gene	j_gene	v_gene	CDR3aa	CDR3nt
NA	TRBD2	TRBJ2-1	TRBV19	CASTLGLLAGSFNEQFF	TGTGCCAGTACCCTGGGTCTTTTAGCGGGATCCTTCAATGAGCAGTTCTTC
NA	TRBD1	TRBJ1-2	TRBV27	CASARTGGFYGYTF	TGTGCCAGCGCTAGGACAGGAGGCTTCTATGGCTACACCTTC
NA	TRBD1	TRBJ1-5	TRBV2	CASSGVRAGGSQPQHF	TGTGCCAGCAGCGGGGTCAGGGCAGGGGGCTCTCAGCCCCAGCATTTT
NA	NA	TRBJ2-1	TRBV6-6	CASSGTPEVNEQFF	TGTGCCAGCTCCGGGACTCCTGAGGTCAATGAGCAGTTCTTC
NA	NA	TRBJ1-2	TRBV6-5	CASSAGVASGYTF	TGTGCCAGCAGTGCGGGAGTAGCGTCGGGCTACACCTTC
few	TRBD2	TRBJ2-2	TRBV7-9	CASSVRLAGESGELFF	TGTGCCAGCAGCGTCCGACTAGCGGGAGAGTCCGGGGAGCTGTTTTTT
NA	NA	TRBJ1-3	TRBV5-4	CASSYAGGLRGNTIYF	TGTGCCAGCAGCTACGCGGGGGGGCTGAGAGGAAACACCATATATTTT
NA	NA	TRBJ1-2	TRBV6-4	CASSPRGGLGYGYTF	TGTGCCAGCAGTCCTCGGGGGGGCCTCGGCTATGGCTACACCTTC
few	TRBD2	TRBJ2-3	TRBV6-1	CATDSGRGTDTQYF	TGTGCCACAGATAGCGGGAGGGGCACAGATACGCAGTATTTT
NA	NA	TRBJ2-7	TRBV7-2	CASSLVTGYEQYF	TGTGCCAGCAGCTTAGTTACCGGATACGAGCAGTACTTC
once	TRBD1	TRBJ2-2	TRBV11-3	CASSSRQGIGELFF	TGTGCCAGCAGCTCTAGACAGGGAATCGGGGAGCTGTTTTTT
NA	TRBD1	TRBJ2-7	TRBV19	CASSMGQGSSYEQYF	TGTGCCAGTAGTATGGGACAGGGAAGTTCCTACGAGCAGTACTTC
NA	NA	TRBJ2-7	TRBV7-8	CASSLGTIYEQYF	TGTGCCAGCAGCTTAGGGACCATCTACGAGCAGTACTTC
few	TRBD2	TRBJ2-3	TRBV5-6	CASSFSGGGYTQYF	TGTGCCAGCAGCTTCTCGGGAGGCGGGTATACGCAGTATTTT
NA	NA	TRBJ2-6	TRBV14	CASSLLGANVLTF	TGTGCCAGCAGCCTCCTCGGGGCCAACGTCCTGACTTTC
NA	NA	TRBJ1-3	TRBV14	CASSQQLSGNTIYF	TGTGCCAGCAGCCAACAGTTGTCTGGAAACACCATATATTTT
NA	NA	TRBJ1-5	TRBV5-4	CASSLQGNQPQHF	TGTGCCAGCAGCTTGCAGGGCAATCAGCCCCAGCATTTT
once	NA	TRBJ1-1	TRBV7-8	CASSWQQANTEAFF	TGTGCCAGCAGCTGGCAACAGGCAAACACTGAAGCTTTCTTT
NA	TRBD1	TRBJ2-7	TRBV7-6	CASSAQRRQGVHEQYF	TGTGCCAGCAGCGCCCAGCGAAGACAGGGAGTCCACGAGCAGTACTTC
NA	NA	TRBJ2-5	TRBV29-1	CSARQGGGETQYF	TGCAGCGCACGGCAGGGTGGTGGAGAGACCCAGTACTTC
NA	NA	TRBJ1-2	TRBV28	CASSPWSGNGYTF	TGTGCCAGCAGCCCCTGGTCAGGGAATGGCTACACCTTC
NA	TRBD2	TRBJ2-1	TRBV5-1	CASSLASGYYNEQFF	TGCGCCAGCAGCTTGGCTAGCGGATACTACAATGAGCAGTTCTTC
NA	NA	TRBJ1-1	TRBV7-3	CASSLRGATEAFF	TGTGCCAGCAGCTTAAGGGGCGCCACTGAAGCTTTCTTT
NA	TRBD1	TRBJ1-5	TRBV28	CASSVGTGVQPQHF	TGTGCCAGCAGCGTAGGAACAGGGGTTCAGCCCCAGCATTTT
medium-sized	NA	TRBJ1-5	TRBV7-2	CASRTSANSNQPQHF	TGTGCCAGCAGAACCTCAGCGAATAGCAATCAGCCCCAGCATTTT
NA	NA	TRBJ1-1	TRBV21-1	CASSNGTAYLWNTEAFF	TGTGCCAGCAGCAACGGGACAGCTTACCTCTGGAACACTGAAGCTTTCTTT
NA	NA	TRBJ2-2	TRBV7-2	CASSLGAQYTGELFF	TGTGCCAGCAGCTTAGGGGCCCAATACACCGGGGAGCTGTTTTTT
NA	NA	TRBJ1-4	TRBV6-6	CASSYGQFINEKLFF	TGTGCCAGCAGTTACGGGCAGTTTATTAATGAAAAACTGTTTTTT
few	NA	TRBJ2-2	TRBV11-2	CASSLDPVGTGELFF	TGTGCCAGCAGCTTAGATCCTGTCGGGACCGGGGAGCTGTTTTTT
once	NA	TRBJ1-4	TRBV6-1	CASSSSHGDEKLFF	TGTGCCAGCAGTTCATCCCATGGCGATGAAAAACTGTTTTTT
NA	NA	TRBJ1-5	TRBV27	CASSLGGGTGQPQHF	TGTGCCAGCAGTTTGGGGGGGGGCACAGGTCAGCCCCAGCATTTT
NA	NA	TRBJ2-5	TRBV30	CAWDRSSETQYF	TGTGCCTGGGACAGGTCCTCCGAGACCCAGTACTTC
few	NA	TRBJ1-2	TRBV6-6	CASSYGAGGRYGYTF	TGTGCCAGCAGTTACGGGGCAGGAGGTCGCTATGGCTACACCTTC
NA	NA	TRBJ2-2	TRBV19	CATSSGTNTGELFF	TGTGCCACCTCGTCGGGAACGAACACCGGGGAGCTGTTTTTT
NA	NA	TRBJ1-3	TRBV6-6	CASSTPRGNTIYF	TGTGCCAGCAGTACACCACGGGGAAACACCATATATTTT
NA	NA	TRBJ1-2	TRBV27	CASSLKGSFLGTGYTF	TGTGCCAGCAGTTTAAAGGGGAGCTTTTTGGGGACGGGCTACACCTTC
NA	NA	TRBJ1-1	TRBV28	CASSPSDRNTEAFF	TGTGCCAGCAGTCCCTCGGACAGGAACACTGAAGCTTTCTTT
NA	NA	TRBJ2-1	TRBV7-3	CASSRTSPASYNEQFF	TGTGCCAGCAGTCGGACCTCGCCTGCCTCCTACAATGAGCAGTTCTTC
NA	NA	TRBJ2-5	TRBV11-2	CASSLRVGSSPETQYF	TGTGCCAGCAGCTTAAGGGTTGGCAGCTCCCCGGAGACCCAGTACTTC
NA	TRBD2	TRBJ2-3	TRBV13	CASSRTSGSGSTDTQYF	TGTGCCAGCAGCCGGACTAGCGGGAGTGGAAGCACAGATACGCAGTATTTT
NA	TRBD1	TRBJ2-7	TRBV7-2	CASSPDRNYEQYF	TGTGCCAGCAGCCCGGACAGGAACTACGAGCAGTACTTC
NA	NA	TRBJ2-1	TRBV6-5	CASSESGSEGPPFF	TGTGCCAGCAGCGAATCAGGGTCGGAGGGCCCTCCGTTCTTC
few	NA	TRBJ2-3	TRBV7-9	CASSYQPSDTQYF	TGTGCCAGCAGTTACCAACCTAGCGATACGCAGTATTTT
once	NA	TRBJ2-1	TRBV7-3	CASSLPRGLSNEQFF	TGTGCCAGCAGCCTACCCCGCGGGCTTTCCAATGAGCAGTTCTTC
NA	NA	TRBJ1-1	TRBV7-8	CASSFGRGVGTEAFF	TGTGCCAGCAGCTTCGGAAGGGGAGTGGGAACTGAAGCTTTCTTT
NA	NA	TRBJ1-1	TRBV5-4	CASSLRGPNTEAFF	TGTGCCAGCAGCTTGCGGGGCCCGAACACTGAAGCTTTCTTT
NA	TRBD1	TRBJ2-2	TRBV19	CASTPQGTGGGELFF	TGTGCCAGTACCCCCCAAGGGACAGGGGGCGGGGAGCTGTTTTTT
NA	NA	TRBJ1-1	TRBV7-8	CASSWAPDTEAFF	TGTGCCAGCAGCTGGGCACCCGACACTGAAGCTTTCTTT
NA	NA	TRBJ2-1	TRBV2	CASSLQGYEQFF	TGTGCCAGCAGCCTTCAGGGGTATGAGCAGTTCTTC
NA	TRBD2	TRBJ2-7	TRBV29-1	CSVEDPSGREYEQYF	TGCAGCGTTGAAGATCCTAGCGGGAGGGAGTACGAGCAGTACTTC
NA	TRBD2	TRBJ2-3	TRBV6-5	CASSPQTSVTDTQYF	TGTGCCAGCAGTCCTCAGACTAGCGTCACAGATACGCAGTATTTT
NA	NA	TRBJ1-6	TRBV11-2	CASSPDRDSPLHF	TGTGCCAGCAGCCCCGACAGAGATTCACCCCTCCACTTT
NA	NA	TRBJ2-7	TRBV14	CASSQDLFQSTYEQYF	TGTGCCAGCAGCCAAGATCTGTTCCAATCTACCTACGAGCAGTACTTC
NA	NA	TRBJ2-3	TRBV7-9	CASSYRGGGTDTQYF	TGTGCCAGCAGCTACCGGGGCGGCGGCACAGATACGCAGTATTTT
NA	NA	TRBJ2-7	TRBV21-1	CASSKVAGRDPSYEQYF	TGTGCCAGCAGCAAAGTGGCGGGCAGGGATCCCTCCTACGAGCAGTACTTC
NA	NA	TRBJ2-7	TRBV28	CASSGAYEQYF	TGTGCCAGCAGTGGCGCCTACGAGCAGTACTTC
once	NA	TRBJ2-7	TRBV27	CASSFGQYYEQYF	TGTGCCAGCAGTTTTGGACAGTACTACGAGCAGTACTTC